This TCR beta chain is from a study of blood T cell repertoires in COVID-19. Study as a whole: Sites across the United States, Italy and Spain contributed samples from acute and convalescent COVID-19.

The authors' processing: Counts of nucleated cells, estimated from reference gene primer amplification, were obtained. Repertoires were generated with immunoSEQ multiplex PCR, while TCRdb's copy carries only in-frame clones and drops some. V and J calls plus clone size are reproduced from that table; the DNA served to infer D and trimming. Of 300,000 to 350,000 clones listed, 70% to 90% are singletons. CDR1 is SGHRS, CDR2 YFSETQ, per germline. The CDR3 covers 13 residues. V was pared by 4 bases and J by 7 bases, with 11 bases between. This receptor was obtained from a man aged 30-40 years who had recovered from COVID-19. Sequenced sample: PBMCs or T cells enriched from blood (not recorded which). V usage is TRBV5-1 and J usage is TRBJ1-4, with a tentative D call TRBD1 (5 bases). CDR3 coding DNA: TGCGCCAGCAGCCTAGGGGAGGGTGAAAAACTGTTTTTT. The encoded protein is CASSLGEGEKLFF.